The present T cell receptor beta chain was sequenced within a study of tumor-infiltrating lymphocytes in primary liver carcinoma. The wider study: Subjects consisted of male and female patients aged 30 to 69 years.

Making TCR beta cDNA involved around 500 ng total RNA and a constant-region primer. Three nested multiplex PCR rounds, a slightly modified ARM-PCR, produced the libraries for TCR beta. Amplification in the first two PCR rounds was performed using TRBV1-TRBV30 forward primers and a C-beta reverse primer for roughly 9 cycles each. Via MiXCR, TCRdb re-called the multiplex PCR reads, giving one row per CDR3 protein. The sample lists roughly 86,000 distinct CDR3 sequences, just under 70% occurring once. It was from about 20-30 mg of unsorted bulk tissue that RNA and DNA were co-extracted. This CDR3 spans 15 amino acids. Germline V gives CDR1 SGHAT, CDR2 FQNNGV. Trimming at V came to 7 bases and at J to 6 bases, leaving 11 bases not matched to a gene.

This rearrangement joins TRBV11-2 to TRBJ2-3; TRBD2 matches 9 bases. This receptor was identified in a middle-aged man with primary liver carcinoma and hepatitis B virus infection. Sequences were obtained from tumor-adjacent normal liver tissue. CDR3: CASNFDAGGFDTQYF. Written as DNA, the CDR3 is TGTGCCAGCAACTTCGATGCGGGGGGGTTTGATACGCAGTATTTT.